The source of this T cell receptor beta chain is a study of blood T cell repertoires in COVID-19. The CDR3 loop spans 12 amino acids. J gave up 4 bases and V 6 bases, and 1 base lay outside the gene matches. Profiling relied on immunoSEQ multiplex PCR, and the TCRdb table lists in-frame clones only, not all of them. In the table there are 100,000 to 150,000 clones, about 93% of which are singletons. This receptor was obtained from a man aged 50 or older with COVID-19, enrolled during active disease. The V call is TRBV12-3 or TRBV12-4, the J call TRBJ2-3, with 7 bases identical to TRBD1. Sequencing input: peripheral blood. The CDR3 sequence: CASRTGSDTQYF. In nucleotides, the CDR3 is TGTGCCAGCAGGACAGGGTCAGATACGCAGTATTTT.